The clone carrying this T cell receptor beta chain was observed a handful of times. The antigen remains unidentified. This entry belongs to a study of beta chain features in type 1 diabetes. Study-level information: The examined sorted cells totaled over 85,000,000 across samples. Study-level results: Researchers caution that PCR might favor shorter templates, equally among patients and controls. Moderate but significant shortening of TCRB CDR3s was recorded in all four CD4+ subsets from Type 1 diabetes patients. These data did not resolve whether HLA type affects TCRB rearrangement.

By way of CD45RO/CCR7/CD25/CD127/CD95/CD27, the CD4+ regulatory, stem cell-like memory, central memory and naive cells were sorted. The germline V gene encodes CDR1 LGHNA and CDR2 YNFKEQ. The CDR3 is 16 residues long. V was trimmed by 3 bases and J by 4 bases, leaving 13 bases between them. Expressed TCRB transcripts got sequenced, as all isolated RNA was reverse transcribed. Sequenced by immunoSEQ multiplex PCR; TCRdb stores in-frame clones only, minus some. The sample consists of about 270,000 clones, around an eighth of them appearing once. The TCR originated in a man aged 30 to 39 with type 1 diabetes. The sequencing sample was made of naive CD4+ T cells from blood. The rearrangement links TRBV4-2 to TRBJ2-6; TRBD1 is a possible D gene (7 bases). This chain's CDR3 is CASSQEGAAGANVLTF. The CDR3 bases are TGTGCCAGCAGCCAGGAGGGGGCAGCCGGGGCCAACGTCCTGACTTTC.